The 9 T cell receptor beta chains listed next were all sequenced from one sample in a study of control samples from healthy donors and cancer patients. Libraries were prepared by immunoSEQ multiplex PCR; TCRdb keeps only in-frame clonotypes and omits some of them. This table holds 150,000 to 200,000 clones, approximately 92% found once. The material sequenced was blood. The receptors were gathered from a man aged 30 to 39 in good health.

This chain links TRBV5-4 with TRBJ2-5; 8 bases line up with TRBD2. The CDR3 consists of 15 residues. V lost 1 base to trimming and J lost 5 bases; unmatched junction nucleotides: 7. From germline, CDR1 is SGHNT and CDR2 YYREEE (reference sequence). CDR3: CASSLKILAEETQYF. Here the CDR3 DNA reads TGTGCCAGCAGCTTGAAGATACTAGCGGAGGAGACCCAGTACTTC.

This sequence joins TRBV25-1 and TRBJ1-2; D is ambiguous. The CDR3 loop spans 13 amino acids. Germline values: CDR1 MGHDK, CDR2 SYGVNS. V lost 2 bases, J lost 6 bases, and 10 bases lay in between. The CDR3 sequence is CASSEHGGNGYTF. The DNA of the CDR3 is TGTGCCAGCAGTGAACACGGCGGGAATGGCTACACCTTC.

The chain links TRBV19 to TRBJ1-1; D ambiguous. The V gene lost 1 base and the J gene lost 3 bases, with 9 bases spanning the gap. Germline V gene data show CDR1 as LNHDA and CDR2 as SQIVND (reference sequence). CDR3 length equals 14 residues. CDR3 loop: CASSIAELYTEAFF. In nucleotides, the CDR3 is TGTGCCAGTAGTATAGCGGAGTTATACACTGAAGCTTTCTTT.

This chain joins TRBV11-2 and TRBJ2-7; D is unclear. CDR3 length: 15 amino acids. The V and J ends lost 4 bases and 0 bases respectively, with 13 bases between them. Germline loops: CDR1 SGHAT, CDR2 FQNNGV. CDR3 amino acids: CASSSLPGLSYEQYF. In DNA, the CDR3 is TGTGCCAGCAGCTCACTGCCCGGTCTCTCCTACGAGCAGTACTTC. Together with reference TRBV11-2 and TRBJ2-7, the CDR3 gives the full variable domain: EAGVAQSPRYKIIEKRQSVAFWCNPISGHATLYWYQQILGQGPKLLIQFQNNGVVDDSQLPKDRFSAERLKGVDSTLKIQPAKLEDSAVYLCASSSLPGLSYEQYFGPGTRLTVT.

This clone was seen a single time. The CDR3 protein is CASSMAKAEAFF. CDR3 bases: TGTGCCAGTAGTATGGCCAAGGCCGAAGCTTTCTTT. The chain uses TRBV19 and TRBJ1-1; D is ambiguous. The CDR3 is made up of 12 amino acids. Trimming took 3 bases from V and 8 from J, leaving 10 bases between them. The V gene's germline CDR1 is LNHDA and CDR2 SQIVND (reference sequence).

The chain has TRBV7-8 and TRBJ2-1; 8 bases align to TRBD2. Germline trimming cut 7 bases from V and 8 bases from J; bases unmatched to any gene: 7. This CDR3 spans 13 amino acids. Germline V gene lookup returns CDR1 SGHVS and CDR2 FQNEAQ. The CDR3 sequence: CASTHLAGYEQFF. Here the CDR3 DNA reads TGTGCCAGCACCCACCTAGCGGGCTATGAGCAGTTCTTC.

The rearrangement joins TRBV5-8 to TRBJ1-5; TRBD1 aligns across 9 bases. The CDR3 is made up of 17 amino acids. In germline, CDR1 is SGHTS, CDR2 YDEGEE. Trimming at V came to 0 bases and at J to 0 bases, leaving 4 bases not matched to a gene. CDR3 sequence: CASSLGTGVYSNQPQHF. The CDR3 nucleotides are TGTGCCAGCAGCTTGGGGACAGGGGTCTATAGCAATCAGCCCCAGCATTTT.

The chain is built from TRBV18 and TRBJ1-5; D ambiguous. Germline-derived CDR1 and CDR2 are KGHSH and LQKENI. The CDR3 spans 16 residues. V was trimmed by 4 bases and J by 0 bases, leaving 13 bases between them. CDR3 amino acids: CASSLTDSYSNQPQHF. In DNA form, the CDR3 reads TGTGCCAGCTCACTTACAGACTCATATAGCAATCAGCCCCAGCATTTT.

The gene calls are TRBV27 and TRBJ1-4; D is uncertain. Germline CDR1 MNHEY, CDR2 SMNVEV (reference sequence). This CDR3 has 15 residues. V gave up 8 bases and J gave up 0 bases, with 13 bases separating them. DNA for the CDR3: TGTGCCAGCGGGTCATGGCAGACAACTAATGAAAAACTGTTTTTT. Translating gives CASGSWQTTNEKLFF.